This TCR beta chain was retrieved from a study of blood T cell repertoires in COVID-19. Method: immunoSEQ multiplex PCR; TCRdb's copy keeps in-frame clones and lacks some. The table has fewer than 120,000 clones, more than 75% seen once. This CDR3 has 16 residues. Germline assignment: CDR1 SNHLY and CDR2 FYNNEI. Trimming removed 1 base from V and 0 bases from J, with 9 bases in between. What was sequenced was peripheral blood. The J gene is TRBJ1-4, the V gene TRBV2; D may be TRBD1 (6 bases). The source of this sequence is a woman between 45 and 65 years old with acute or convalescent COVID-19. The CDR3 protein is CASSEGTAATNEKLFF. CDR3 DNA sequence: TGTGCCAGCAGTGAAGGGACAGCTGCAACTAATGAAAAACTGTTTTTT.